This T cell receptor beta chain was identified in a study of technical replicates of blood from several donors (dated by TCRdb to about 2017). The CDR3 runs 12 residues from the cysteine to the phenylalanine. Just the 36-base CDR3 DNA is kept, in frame starting at base 1. The germline ends are 8 bases apart after V is trimmed by 2 bases and J by 4 bases. In the germline V gene (reference sequence), CDR1 corresponds to GTSNPN and CDR2 to SVGIG. Libraries were made using the immunoSEQ multiplex PCR assay. TCRdb's version of the immuneACCESS table is confined to in-frame rearrangements and falls short of the full clone set. An unresolved V gene accounts for under half of the shortfall where checked; the remainder is of unknown origin. Present in this sample are just over 55,000 clones, 80% to 95% of which were seen just once. The leading ten clones occupy roughly 4.5% of the sample. Comment on this clone: The antigen it binds to is not known. No much larger clonotype is one base removed from it; base qualities were not supplied.

This clonotype was sampled from a human donor in good health. Some clones in this sample may be carry-over from other donors' samples. Sequences were obtained from PBMCs. The chain is made from TRBV30 and TRBJ1-2; TRBD1 could be the D gene, as 6 bases match. The CDR3 region: CAWSLGAYGYTF. The DNA is TGTGCCTGGAGTCTGGGGGCCTATGGCTACACCTTC.